This T cell receptor (beta chain) was obtained from a study of OX40 agonist ivuxolimab in advanced cancers. Findings and limits, study-wide: Expanded peripheral T-cell antigen specificity went undetermined. With doses of 0.1 to 3.0 mg/kg, CD4+ and CD8+ blood T cells had undergone clonal expansion by week 6.

To note about this clone: The antigen remains unidentified.

Sequencing used immunoSEQ multiplex PCR; TCRdb keeps in-frame clones, though not all of them. The sample holds over 45,000 clones, 93% seen once. The germline V and J ends were trimmed by 2 bases and 3 bases, with 8 bases remaining between them. Looked up from germline, CDR1 is MNHEY and CDR2 is SVGAGI. CDR3 length equals 13 residues. The origin of this receptor is an adult with an advanced solid tumor such as melanoma, head and neck, liver or kidney cancer. The sequencing here drew on CD4+ or CD8+ T cells sorted from blood, taken in a trial of the OX40 agonist ivuxolimab. V usage is TRBV6-5 and J usage is TRBJ2-7; perhaps TRBD1 as D (5 bases). CDR3 coding DNA: TGTGCCAGCAGTTACCGGACATTCTACGAGCAGTACTTC. The encoded protein is CASSYRTFYEQYF.